In this sample, the clone carrying this T cell receptor beta chain turned up many times. The antigen is not known. The CDR3 is made up of 14 amino acids. J lost 3 bases, V lost 4 bases, and 5 bases had no gene match. Germline lookup yields CDR1 DFQATT and CDR2 SNEGSKA (reference sequence). In the study's own analysis: Researchers built a distant-metastasis classifier for papillary thyroid cancer that drew on CDR3 differences across clinicopathological groups. TCRdb reanalyzed the PCR reads with MiXCR. None of the V and J calls come from the authors' own analysis; TCRdb made them. The sample lists 50,000 to 60,000 clones, approximately 17% occurring once. No patient had received any treatment before thyroid surgery. These data come from a study of metastatic and nonmetastatic thyroid tumors. As for the study in general: For malignant and benign thyroid patients, tumor or nodule tissue and blood were the sources whose repertoires were compared.

Whole-study findings and limits: Relative to benign nodules, malignant thyroid tumors were reportedly characterized by significantly elevated TCR beta diversity in blood and tumor.

The receptor comes from a female donor with papillary thyroid cancer or a benign thyroid nodule (not recorded which). Some clones in this sample may be carry-over from other donors' samples. The sequenced sample was blood. This chain links TRBV20-1 with TRBJ2-1, with 8 bases identical to TRBD1. The CDR3 DNA reads TGCAGTGCTATGGACAGGGTAGACTACAATGAGCAGTTCTTC. Its translation is CSAMDRVDYNEQFF.